What follows are 23 T cell receptor beta chains derived from one specimen sequenced in a study of cytomegalovirus exposure and HLA in healthy donors. In the PCR, 60 Vbeta and 13 Jbeta primers were used. The method was immunoSEQ multiplex PCR; TCRdb's version includes in-frame clones alone and lacks a portion of them. The sample lists 100,000 to 150,000 clones, roughly three quarters occurring once. The source material was PBMCs. Source of these receptors: an older woman in good health and CMV-seronegative.

The rearrangement uses TRBV5-1 and TRBJ1-1, with a weak D call TRBD1 (6 bases). This CDR3 has 16 amino acids. The germline V gene encodes CDR1 SGHRS and CDR2 YFSETQ. V lost 4 bases and J 1 base, leaving 17 bases between the germline ends. The CDR3 here is CASSLRVGTKNTEAFF. The CDR3 nucleotides read TGCGCCAGCAGCCTGAGAGTCGGGACAAAGAACACTGAAGCTTTCTTT. The full variable domain, in which reference TRBV5-1 and TRBJ1-1 provide the parts outside the CDR3, is KAGVTQTPRYLIKTRGQQVTLSCSPISGHRSVSWYQQTPGQGLQFLFEYFSETQRNKGNFPGRFSGRQFSNSRSEMNVSTLELGDSALYLCASSLRVGTKNTEAFFGQGTRLTVV.

The gene calls are TRBV5-1 and TRBJ1-1; D call uncertain. V gave up 4 bases and J gave up 0 bases, with 10 bases separating them. CDR1 and CDR2 from the germline V gene are SGHRS and YFSETQ. This CDR3 region has 14 residues. DNA of the CDR3: TGCGCCAGCAGCCACACCCCATTGAACACTGAAGCTTTCTTT. Its protein product is CASSHTPLNTEAFF.

This chain links TRBV5-1 with TRBJ2-7; 7 bases map to TRBD2. Germline V gives CDR1 SGHRS, CDR2 YFSETQ. Germline trimming cut 0 bases from V and 5 bases from J; bases unmatched to any gene: 8. This CDR3 spans 15 amino acids. CDR3 bases: TGCGCCAGCAGCTTGGGGGGGACTAACCCCCACGAGCAGTACTTC. Protein product: CASSLGGTNPHEQYF.

V and J are TRBV10-3 and TRBJ1-1; D perhaps matches TRBD1 (6 bases). The CDR3 is 15 residues long. Looked up from germline, CDR1 is ENHRY and CDR2 is SYGVKD. Trimming left V 6 bases short and J 1 base short, with 15 bases between. The CDR3 DNA follows: TGTGCCATCAGCCAATTGGGGGGGCAGAACACTGAAGCTTTCTTT. This encodes CAISQLGGQNTEAFF.

The V and J genes are TRBV5-1 and TRBJ2-2, with D tentatively TRBD1 (6 bases). This CDR3 spans 15 amino acids. Germline assignment: CDR1 SGHRS and CDR2 YFSETQ. The V gene lost 5 bases and the J gene lost 2 bases, with 13 bases spanning the gap. The CDR3 is CASRLSQGNTGELFF. In DNA form, the CDR3 reads TGCGCCAGCAGGCTGTCACAGGGAAACACCGGGGAGCTGTTTTTT.

This chain uses TRBV10-2 with TRBJ2-3, with D unresolved. CDR3 size: 13 residues. V gave up 6 bases and J gave up 2 bases, with 9 bases separating them. Germline V gene data show CDR1 as WSHSY and CDR2 as SAAADI. The DNA of the CDR3 is TGCGCCAGCAGCGACTTGCACACAGATACGCAGTATTTT. This sequence encodes CASSDLHTDTQYF.

The chain is built from TRBV6-1 and TRBJ1-2, with TRBD1 identical over 10 bases. This CDR3 is built from 14 residues. After removal of 5 bases from V and 6 bases from J, the junction contained 6 bases not matched to a gene. Germline V CDR1 and CDR2: MNHNS, SASEGT. CDR3 sequence (DNA): TGTGCCAGCAGTAGGGACAGGGGTATGAATGGCTACACCTTC. It specifies CASSRDRGMNGYTF.

The chain combines TRBV5-1 with TRBJ2-7, with 10 positions matching TRBD2. The trim removed 0 bases at V and 6 bases at J, leaving 9 bases unmatched. CDR1 SGHRS and CDR2 YFSETQ come from the germline V gene. The CDR3 spans 16 residues. The CDR3 coding sequence is TGCGCCAGCAGCTTGGAACCAGCGGGAGGGCCACGCGAGCAGTACTTC. It specifies CASSLEPAGGPREQYF.

V is TRBV4-2 and J is TRBJ2-1; 7 nucleotides line up with TRBD2. The V gene end was trimmed by 0 bases and the J gene end by 3 bases; junction bases not matched to a gene: 8. CDR1 and CDR2 from the germline V gene are LGHNA and YNFKEQ. The CDR3 has 17 residues. This CDR3 is CASSQEWRETLYNEQFF. The CDR3 DNA is TGTGCCAGCAGCCAAGAATGGCGGGAGACCCTCTACAATGAGCAGTTCTTC.

The V call is TRBV5-1, the J call TRBJ2-5; 7 bases are shared with TRBD2. The DNA end is a closer match to TRBJ2-7, so the J assignment may be wrong. Germline assignment: CDR1 SGHRS and CDR2 YFSETQ. This CDR3 is built from 15 residues. The CDR3 DNA reads TGCGCCAGCAGCTTGAGGGCGGGAGTTTTCTACGAGCAGTACTTC. Its translation: CASSLRAGVFYEQYF.

The chain joins TRBV6-5 to TRBJ2-5, with 9 positions matching TRBD1. Matching the DNA end better, TRBJ2-7 makes the J call doubtful. The V gene's germline CDR1 is MNHEY and CDR2 SVGAGI. The CDR3 is 12 residues long. DNA of the CDR3: TGTGCCACCCGGGACAGGGATGGCGAGCAGTACTTC. This codes for CATRDRDGEQYF.

V gene TRBV28 combines with J gene TRBJ2-7; D is perhaps TRBD1 (7 bases). V was trimmed by 7 bases and J by 2 bases, leaving 18 bases between them. Germline V gene sequence: CDR1 MDHEN, CDR2 SYDVKM. The CDR3 is 15 residues long. The CDR3: CASTLRGQGAYEQYF. The CDR3 DNA reads as TGTGCCAGCACCCTTCGGGGGCAGGGGGCCTACGAGCAGTACTTC.

The chain joins TRBV6-6 to TRBJ2-7; 10 nucleotides agree with TRBD2. Per germline, CDR1 MNHNY and CDR2 SVGAGI (reference sequence). V gave up 0 bases and J gave up 4 bases; unmatched junction bases: 3. This CDR3 spans 15 amino acids. CDR3 loop: CASSYSPAGGYEQYF. The CDR3 bases are TGTGCCAGCAGTTACTCCCCAGCGGGAGGGTACGAGCAGTACTTC.

The chain employs TRBV5-5 and TRBJ1-1, with D tentatively TRBD1 (5 bases). Between the trimmed V and J ends, which lost 3 bases and 5 bases, there was a span of 14 bases. The CDR3 is 14 amino acids. The germline CDR1 and CDR2 sequences are SGHKS and YYEKEE (reference sequence). CDR3 sequence (DNA): TGTGCCAGCAGCTCGGGGGGTAGTTTGACTGAAGCTTTCTTT. Translating gives CASSSGGSLTEAFF.

The chain couples TRBV7-6 to TRBJ2-5; TRBD2 aligns across 8 bases. Germline CDR1 and CDR2: SGHVS and FNYEAQ. V lost 5 bases to trimming and J lost 3 bases; unmatched junction nucleotides: 5. The CDR3 extends over 14 amino acids. The CDR3 sequence: CASSQEAGEETQYF. CDR3 bases: TGTGCCAGCAGCCAAGAAGCGGGAGAAGAGACCCAGTACTTC. The whole variable domain, remainder taken from reference TRBV7-6 and TRBJ2-5, is GAGVSQSPRYKVTKRGQDVALRCDPISGHVSLYWYRQALGQGPEFLTYFNYEAQQDKSGLPNDRFSAERPEGSISTLTIQRTEQRDSAMYRCASSQEAGEETQYFGPGTRLLVL.

The chain employs TRBV27 and TRBJ1-2; weak D call: TRBD1 (5 bases). The CDR3 is 15 amino acids. Trimming left V 3 bases short and J 0 bases short, with 11 bases between. Germline V CDR1 and CDR2: MNHEY, SMNVEV (reference sequence). The CDR3 DNA is TGTGCCAGCAGTTTCACCGGGGGAACTAACTATGGCTACACCTTC. Amino acids: CASSFTGGTNYGYTF.

This clone was found a few times. V usage is TRBV4-2 and J usage is TRBJ2-2, with TRBD2 identical over 14 bases. The CDR3 is 19 residues long. The junction had 7 bases not matched to a gene; V was cut back by 3 bases and J by 1 base. Germline loops: CDR1 LGHNA, CDR2 YNFKEQ. Written as DNA, the CDR3 is TGTGCCAGCAGCCATTCCGGGACTAGCGGGGGAATGAACACCGGGGAGCTGTTTTTT. It translates to CASSHSGTSGGMNTGELFF.

The chain combines TRBV4-1 with TRBJ2-7; perhaps TRBD2 as D (6 bases). CDR3 size: 16 residues. The V and J ends lost 2 bases and 4 bases respectively, with 18 bases between them. Germline lookup yields CDR1 MGHRA and CDR2 YSYEKL. CDR3 bases: TGCGCCAGCAGCCAACCCCGAGAATTGGGGGGATACGAGCAGTACTTC. Its protein is CASSQPRELGGYEQYF.

This chain links TRBV6-5 with TRBJ2-7; 8 bases are a match to TRBD1. The V gene end was trimmed by 6 bases and the J gene end by 4 bases; junction bases not matched to a gene: 5. This CDR3 has 13 residues. From germline, CDR1 is MNHEY and CDR2 SVGAGI. CDR3 nucleotides: TGTGCCAGCAGCCGACAGGGGTGGTACGAGCAGTACTTC. This gives the protein CASSRQGWYEQYF.

This clone was seen only once. V usage is TRBV2 and J usage is TRBJ1-3; possible D gene TRBD1, 6 bases. Germline loops: CDR1 SNHLY, CDR2 FYNNEI. Trimming pared 5 bases from V and 1 base from J, leaving 6 bases between. This CDR3 comprises 13 residues. The CDR3 sequence is CASSTGSGNTIYF. The CDR3 nucleotides read TGTGCCAGCAGTACAGGGTCTGGAAACACCATATATTTT.

The gene calls are TRBV7-3 and TRBJ1-1; D is ambiguous. The V gene lost 8 bases and the J gene lost 3 bases, with 16 bases spanning the gap. The CDR3 sequence is 14 residues long. CDR1 and CDR2 from the germline V gene are SGHTA and FQGTGA. The DNA for the CDR3 is TGTGCCAGCTCGCGCCTCGGGTCAGACACTGAAGCTTTCTTT. Translation gives CASSRLGSDTEAFF.

The rearrangement links TRBV5-1 to TRBJ2-2; 7 nucleotides agree with TRBD1. The CDR3 covers 16 residues. Per germline, CDR1 SGHRS and CDR2 YFSETQ. Germline trimming cut 0 bases from V and 1 base from J; bases unmatched to any gene: 3. The CDR3 coding sequence is TGCGCCAGCAGCTTGGTAGGGACAGTGAACACCGGGGAGCTGTTTTTT. The encoded protein is CASSLVGTVNTGELFF. The full variable domain, in which reference TRBV5-1 and TRBJ2-2 provide the parts outside the CDR3, is KAGVTQTPRYLIKTRGQQVTLSCSPISGHRSVSWYQQTPGQGLQFLFEYFSETQRNKGNFPGRFSGRQFSNSRSEMNVSTLELGDSALYLCASSLVGTVNTGELFFGEGSRLTVL.

This clone occurred a few times. This chain uses TRBV19 with TRBJ2-1, with a tentative D call TRBD1 (6 bases). This CDR3 is built from 14 residues. Germline assignment: CDR1 LNHDA and CDR2 SQIVND (reference sequence). Trimming left V 6 bases short and J 8 bases short, with 17 bases between. The CDR3, as DNA: TGTGCCAGTAGCCTACAGGGTGAGCGCGATGAGCAGTTCTTC. This translates into CASSLQGERDEQFF.